The rows below give T cell receptor beta chains drawn from one sample of a study of OX40 agonist ivuxolimab in advanced cancers. Only in-frame clones appear in the TCRdb table, and some are missing; sequencing was by immunoSEQ multiplex PCR. The table has roughly 72,000 clones, 89% seen once. The source material was CD4+ or CD8+ T cells sorted from blood, sampled in a trial of the OX40 agonist ivuxolimab. The receptors stem from an adult with an advanced solid tumor such as melanoma, head and neck, liver or kidney cancer. The CDR3 runs from the conserved cysteine through the conserved F or W. D genes are given only for firm matches.

>TRBV19|TRBD2|-
CATPLAGVVYEQYF
>TRBV5-1|-|TRBJ2-5
CASSLEQETQYF
>TRBV9|-|TRBJ2-3
CASSPMRLGPDTQYF
>TRBV13|-|TRBJ1-4
CASSLDGGQGYEKLFF
>TRBV7-2|TRBD1|TRBJ1-5
CASSSWTGNQPQHF
>TRBV19|TRBD1|TRBJ1-2
CASSVTGDYGYTF
>TRBV18|TRBD1|TRBJ1-1
CASSRTGETEAFF
>TRBV29-1|-|TRBJ2-2
CSVEPLKSTGELFF
>TRBV28|-|TRBJ1-6
CASSLHRLPSLHF
>TRBV28|-|TRBJ2-3
CASGWGTDTQYF
>TRBV7-9|-|TRBJ2-7
CASSYGTRLGEQYF
>TRBV5-1|-|TRBJ2-1
CASSPGTYNEQFF
>TRBV6-6|-|TRBJ1-2
CASSYPQNYGYTF
>TRBV29-1|-|TRBJ2-7
CSGGDFGEQYF
>TRBV5-1|-|TRBJ2-2
CASSFQGPRTGELFF
>TRBV6-5|TRBD1|TRBJ1-1
CASSSGTVLRAFF
>TRBV4-2|-|TRBJ2-3
CASSHGRTDTQYF
>TRBV5-5|-|TRBJ1-2
CASSLAMAVGYGYTF
>TRBV10-1|-|TRBJ2-2
CASSESTEGITGELFF
>TRBV9|-|TRBJ2-1
CASSSWASYNEQFF
>TRBV5-1|TRBD1|TRBJ2-7
CASSLVGTGFFPYEQYF
>TRBV27|-|TRBJ2-7
CASSPLDSLTYEQYF
>TRBV27|TRBD1|TRBJ2-3
CASRDRGGTDTQYF
>TRBV28|-|TRBJ1-1
CASRLTGRYTEAFF
>TRBV27|-|TRBJ2-7
CASSFNLRQSYEQYF
>TRBV30|-|TRBJ2-1
CAWSGTVSSYNEQFF
>TRBV28|TRBD1|TRBJ2-7
CASRTGGVTYEQYF
>TRBV2|-|TRBJ2-7
CASSDRGYEQYF
>TRBV7-2|-|TRBJ2-7
CASSTHYEQYF
>TRBV5-8|-|TRBJ1-1
CASSLGIGSGGTEAFF
>TRBV5-6|-|TRBJ2-1
CASSFGVYNEQFF
>TRBV28|-|TRBJ1-2
CASSSRPGGYTF
>TRBV6-5|-|TRBJ1-2
CASSYWPGFGYTF
>TRBV5-5|-|TRBJ2-3
CASSLVRTDTDTQYF
>TRBV5-1|-|TRBJ2-6
CASSLESFSGANVLTF
>TRBV7-8|TRBD2|TRBJ2-1
CASSLGRGVYNEQFF
>TRBV9|-|TRBJ1-4
CASSVDYTNEKLFF